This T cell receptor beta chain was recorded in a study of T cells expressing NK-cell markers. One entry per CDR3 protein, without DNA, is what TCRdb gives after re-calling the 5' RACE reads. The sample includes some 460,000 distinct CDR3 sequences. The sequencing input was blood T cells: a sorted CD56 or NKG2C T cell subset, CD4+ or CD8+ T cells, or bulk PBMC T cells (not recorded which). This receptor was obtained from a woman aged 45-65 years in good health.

This chain's CDR3 is CASSLELELNEQFF. The chain couples TRBV5-1 to TRBJ2-1; TCRdb calls TRBD2, which cannot be checked without DNA. The CDR3 runs to 14 residues. Germline values: CDR1 SGHRS, CDR2 YFSETQ. Full variable domain (rest looked up from reference TRBV5-1 and TRBJ2-1): KAGVTQTPRYLIKTRGQQVTLSCSPISGHRSVSWYQQTPGQGLQFLFEYFSETQRNKGNFPGRFSGRQFSNSRSEMNVSTLELGDSALYLCASSLELELNEQFFGPGTRLTVL.